This TCR beta chain was sequenced during a study of post-analysis software for immune sequencing data. About the study: Multiple sclerosis in the patients followed relapsing-remitting, secondary progressive and progressive-relapsing courses.

Built from TCR beta cDNA, the libraries had unique molecular identifiers in them. Each CDR3 protein gets one entry after TCRdb re-called the PCR reads with MiXCR. The sample lists approximately 690,000 distinct CDR3 sequences; roughly three fifths were seen once. Points from the study as a whole: TRBV5-6, TRBV5-1 and TRBV20-1 were among roughly 5 TRBV segments more frequent in patients than controls.

In the case of this clonotype: Antigen unknown.

V was clipped by 3 bases and J by 2 bases; unmatched bases: 6. Germline-derived CDR1 and CDR2 are DFQATT and SNEGSKA (reference sequence). The CDR3 runs to 14 residues. This clonotype was obtained from a girl aged 2 to 10 with multiple sclerosis. The V call is TRBV20-1, the J call TRBJ2-5; 7 positions agree with TRBD1. Source material: blood. CDR3 bases: TGCAGTGCTAGGGGGACAGAGAGGCAAGAGACCCAGTACTTC. It encodes CSARGTERQETQYF.